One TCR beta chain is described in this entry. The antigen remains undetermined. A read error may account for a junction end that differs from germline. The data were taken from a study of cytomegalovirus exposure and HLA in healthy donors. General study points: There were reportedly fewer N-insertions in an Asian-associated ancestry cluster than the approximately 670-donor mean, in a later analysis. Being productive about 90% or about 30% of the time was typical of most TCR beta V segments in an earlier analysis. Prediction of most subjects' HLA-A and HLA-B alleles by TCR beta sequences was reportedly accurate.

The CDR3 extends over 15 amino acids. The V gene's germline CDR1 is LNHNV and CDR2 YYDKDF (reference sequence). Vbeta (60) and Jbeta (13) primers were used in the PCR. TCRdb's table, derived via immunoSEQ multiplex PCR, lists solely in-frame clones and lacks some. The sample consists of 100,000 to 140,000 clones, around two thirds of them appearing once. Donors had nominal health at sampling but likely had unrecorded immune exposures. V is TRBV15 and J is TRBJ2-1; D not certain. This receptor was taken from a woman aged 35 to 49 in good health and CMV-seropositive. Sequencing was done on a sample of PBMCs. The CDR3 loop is CATSGDQNSYNEQFF. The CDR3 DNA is TGTGCCACCAGCGGAGACCAAAACTCCTACAATGAGCAGTTCTTC. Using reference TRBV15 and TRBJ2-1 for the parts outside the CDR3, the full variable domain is DAMVIQNPRYQVTQFGKPVTLSCSQTLNHNVMYWYQQKSSQAPKLLFHYYDKDFNNEADTPDNFQSRRPNTSFCFLDIRSPGLGDTAMYLCATSGDQNSYNEQFFGPGTRLTVL.